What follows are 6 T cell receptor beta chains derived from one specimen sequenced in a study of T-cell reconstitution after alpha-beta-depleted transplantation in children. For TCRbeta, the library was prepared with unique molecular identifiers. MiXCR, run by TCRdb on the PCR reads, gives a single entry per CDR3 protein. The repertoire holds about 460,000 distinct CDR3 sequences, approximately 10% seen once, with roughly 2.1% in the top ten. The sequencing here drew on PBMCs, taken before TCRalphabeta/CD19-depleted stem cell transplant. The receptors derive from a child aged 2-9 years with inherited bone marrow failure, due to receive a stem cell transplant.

The CDR3, as DNA: TGTGCCAGCAGTTCTTACCCCTACACGGGGCAGTACTTC. This encodes CASSSYPYTGQYF. This chain joins TRBV12-3 or TRBV12-4 and TRBJ2-7; D gene unclear. The length of the CDR3 is 13 residues. The V gene lost 4 bases and the J gene lost 9 bases, with 16 bases spanning the gap.

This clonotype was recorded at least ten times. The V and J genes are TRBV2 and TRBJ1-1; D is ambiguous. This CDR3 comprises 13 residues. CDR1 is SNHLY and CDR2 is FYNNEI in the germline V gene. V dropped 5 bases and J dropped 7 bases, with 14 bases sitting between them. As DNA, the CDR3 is TGTGCCAGCAGTTTAAGGGAACAAAGTGAAGCTTTCTTT. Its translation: CASSLREQSEAFF.

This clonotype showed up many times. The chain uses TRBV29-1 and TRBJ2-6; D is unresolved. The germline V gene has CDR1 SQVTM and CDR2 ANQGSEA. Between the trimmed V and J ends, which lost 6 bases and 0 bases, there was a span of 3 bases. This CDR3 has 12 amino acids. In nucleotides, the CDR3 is TGCAGCGTAAGCTCTGGGGCCAACGTCCTGACTTTC. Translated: CSVSSGANVLTF. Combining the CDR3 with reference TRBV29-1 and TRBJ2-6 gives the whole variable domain SAVISQKPSRDICQRGTSLTIQCQVDSQVTMMFWYRQQPGQSLTLIATANQGSEATYESGFVIDKFPISRPNLTFSTLTVSNMSPEDSSIYLCSVSSGANVLTFGAGSRLTVL.

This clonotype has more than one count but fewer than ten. The CDR3, as DNA: TGTGCCAGCATAGGGGTGTTGGACTATGAGCAGTTCTTC. Amino acids: CASIGVLDYEQFF. The rearrangement links TRBV28 to TRBJ2-1; either TRBD1 or TRBD2 may fit D (5 bases each). CDR3 length: 13 amino acids. CDR1 and CDR2 (germline): MDHEN, SYDVKM. Deletions cut 7 bases from V and 8 bases from J, with 15 bases between.

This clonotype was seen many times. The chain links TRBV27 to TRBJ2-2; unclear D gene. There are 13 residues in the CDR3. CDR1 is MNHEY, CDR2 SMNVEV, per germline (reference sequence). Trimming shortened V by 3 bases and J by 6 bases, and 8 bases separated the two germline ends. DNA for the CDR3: TGTGCCAGCAGTTTTTCCCCGGCCGGGGAGCTGTTTTTT. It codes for CASSFSPAGELFF.

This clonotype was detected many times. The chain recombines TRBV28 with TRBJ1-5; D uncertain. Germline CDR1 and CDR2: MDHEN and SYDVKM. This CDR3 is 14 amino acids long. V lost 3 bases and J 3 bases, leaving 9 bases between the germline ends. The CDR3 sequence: CASSLWQINQPQHF. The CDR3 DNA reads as TGTGCCAGCAGTTTGTGGCAAATCAATCAGCCCCAGCATTTT.